Shown below are 9 T cell receptor beta chains from a single sample sequenced in a study of identical twins. TCRdb re-derived calls from the 5' RACE reads in MiXCR, one entry per CDR3 protein. The sample yields about 1.7 million distinct CDR3 sequences, less than 40% seen once. Sequenced: cord blood. The receptors were sampled from a newborn girl in good health.

This clonotype was recorded many times. The genes are TRBV7-2 and TRBJ2-3; no clear D gene. Germline loops: CDR1 SGHTA, CDR2 FQGNSA. With 2 bases removed from V and 6 bases from J, the gap between germline ends came to 15 bases. The CDR3 spans 15 residues. For the CDR3, the DNA is TGTGCCAGCAGCTTAATAGGCGGATTGAGTGATACGCAGTATTTT. It translates to CASSLIGGLSDTQYF. The whole variable domain, filled in from reference TRBV7-2 and TRBJ2-3, reads GAGVSQSPSNKVTEKGKDVELRCDPISGHTALYWYRQSLGQGLEFLIYFQGNSAPDKSGLPSDRFSAERTGGSVSTLTIQRTQQEDSAVYLCASSLIGGLSDTQYFGPGTRLTVL.

The sample holds one count of this clonotype. A much larger clone is a single base away; this may be a read error. J is TRBJ2-7 and V is TRBV28; D remains ambiguous. Germline V gene sequence: CDR1 MDHEN, CDR2 SYDVKM. This CDR3 is 12 amino acids long. The CDR3 region is CASSLTIYERYF. The CDR3 region has the DNA TGTGCCAGCAGTTTAACAATCTACGAGCGGTACTTC.

Written as DNA, the CDR3 is TGTGCCACCAGCGCCCGACTAGCGGGGGCCCGCCCAGAGACCCAGTACTTC. Amino acid sequence: CATSARLAGARPETQYF. V gene TRBV15 combines with J gene TRBJ2-5; 12 bases line up with TRBD2. V was pared by 5 bases and J by 4 bases, with 11 bases of the junction left unmatched. Looked up from germline, CDR1 is LNHNV and CDR2 is YYDKDF (reference sequence). The CDR3 has 17 amino acids. Based on the CDR3 plus reference TRBV15 and TRBJ2-5, the full variable domain is DAMVIQNPRYQVTQFGKPVTLSCSQTLNHNVMYWYQQKSSQAPKLLFHYYDKDFNNEADTPDNFQSRRPNTSFCFLDIRSPGLGDTAMYLCATSARLAGARPETQYFGPGTRLLVL.

The chain employs TRBV27 and TRBJ2-3, with D possibly being TRBD1 (5 bases). Germline values: CDR1 MNHEY, CDR2 SMNVEV (reference sequence). The CDR3 loop spans 14 amino acids. The V end was cut by 6 bases, the J end by 1 base, with 11 bases between. CDR3 DNA: TGTGCCAGCAGGACAGTACGTCGCACAGATACGCAGTATTTT. Protein sequence: CASRTVRRTDTQYF.

The chain recombines TRBV30 with TRBJ1-5; possibly TRBD1 for D (5 bases). This CDR3 is built from 13 residues. V shed 4 bases and J shed 1 base, with 8 bases lying between them. Germline V gene data show CDR1 as GTSNPN and CDR2 as SVGIG (reference sequence). The CDR3 DNA follows: TGTGCCTGGACGGGGGGAAGCAATCAGCCCCAGCATTTT. This sequence encodes CAWTGGSNQPQHF. Combining the CDR3 with reference TRBV30 and TRBJ1-5 gives the whole variable domain SQTIHQWPATLVQPVGSPLSLECTVEGTSNPNLYWYRQAAGRGLQLLFYSVGIGQISSEVPQNLSASRPQDRQFILSSKKLLLSDSGFYLCAWTGGSNQPQHFGDGTRLSIL.

The chain carries TRBV18 and TRBJ2-7, with unresolved D. The V gene's germline CDR1 is KGHSH and CDR2 LQKENI. The CDR3 is made up of 15 amino acids. The V end was cut by 3 bases, the J end by 10 bases, with 22 bases between. This CDR3 is CASSPDNQPTAAQYF. The DNA for the CDR3 is TGTGCCAGCTCACCTGATAATCAGCCCACGGCGGCCCAGTACTTC.

This clonotype was observed a handful of times. The rearrangement uses TRBV5-1 and TRBJ2-3, with 8 nucleotides matching TRBD2. The CDR3 extends over 14 amino acids. The V gene end was trimmed by 9 bases and the J gene end by 1 base; junction bases not matched to a gene: 7. Germline V gives CDR1 SGHRS, CDR2 YFSETQ. The CDR3 reads CATSAGGGTDTQYF. CDR3 in DNA: TGCGCCACGTCTGCGGGGGGAGGCACAGATACGCAGTATTTT.

The V gene is TRBV7-8, the J gene TRBJ2-1, with D maybe TRBD2 (5 bases). CDR1 is SGHVS, CDR2 FQNEAQ, per germline. CDR3 length: 18 residues. V was trimmed by 1 base and J by 6 bases, leaving 22 bases between them. CDR3 coding DNA: TGTGCCAGCAGCTTAGGATATAAGGGCCACCTCGGGGTCAATGAGCAGTTCTTC. Translating gives CASSLGYKGHLGVNEQFF.

The sample holds a few counts of this clonotype. V gene TRBV28 combines with J gene TRBJ1-1, with a possible D match to TRBD1 (6 bases). CDR1 MDHEN and CDR2 SYDVKM come from the germline V gene. CDR3 size: 14 residues. The V end was cut by 2 bases, the J end by 4 bases, with 11 bases between. The CDR3 DNA is TGTGCCAGCAGTTTAAGTTTAGGGGGCACTGAAGCTTTCTTT. Its translation is CASSLSLGGTEAFF.